This T cell receptor (beta chain) was captured by sequencing in a study of T-cell memory formation after mild COVID-19. Study outcomes and limitations: Some clones that responded turned up in pre-infection memory, which suggests that cross-reactive memory joined in. Clones that got smaller from day 15 to 85 had even CD4/CD8, while clones growing later tipped toward CD4+.

CDR1 is DFQATT, CDR2 SNEGSKA, per germline (reference sequence). This CDR3 has 16 residues. V shed 4 bases and J 5 bases; nucleotides not matched to a gene: 14. This clonotype has ten or more counts. The target antigen is unknown. After 5'RACE with constant-segment primers, TCR alpha and TCR beta cDNA libraries carrying sample barcodes and UMIs were obtained. Each CDR3 protein gets one entry after TCRdb re-called the 5' RACE reads with MiXCR. The sample records 200,000 to 250,000 distinct CDR3 sequences, around 9.1% being singletons. The sequenced material came from PBMCs or a T cell subset sorted from them (not recorded which). This TCR came from a man younger than 30 who had mild COVID-19 (a few samples of this study predate the infection). Cell type and time point are not known. This rearrangement joins TRBV20-1 to TRBJ2-5; 9 nucleotides match TRBD2. This chain's CDR3 is CSATPFARGGSETQYF. Here the CDR3 DNA reads TGCAGTGCTACACCCTTTGCGCGGGGGGGCTCTGAGACCCAGTACTTC.